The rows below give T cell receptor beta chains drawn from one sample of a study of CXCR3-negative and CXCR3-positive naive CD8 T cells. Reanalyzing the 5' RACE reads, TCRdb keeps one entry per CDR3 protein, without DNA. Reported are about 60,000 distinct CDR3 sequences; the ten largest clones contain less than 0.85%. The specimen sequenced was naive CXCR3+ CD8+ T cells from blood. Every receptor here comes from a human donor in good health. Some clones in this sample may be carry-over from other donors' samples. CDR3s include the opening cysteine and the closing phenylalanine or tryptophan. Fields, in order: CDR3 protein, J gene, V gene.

CDR3: CASSLGASTEQFF
J: TRBJ2-1
V: TRBV11-3

CDR3: CSAWAPSGGDNEQFF
J: TRBJ2-1
V: TRBV20-1

CDR3: CASSGTGNTGELFF
J: TRBJ2-2
V: TRBV7-2

CDR3: CASSLDPGLAGDEQYF
J: TRBJ2-7
V: TRBV7-8

CDR3: CSVPWTGLNTEAFF
J: TRBJ1-1
V: TRBV29-1

CDR3: CASTGEDPRGAYGYTF
J: TRBJ1-2
V: TRBV23-1

CDR3: CASSMRHHPGHEQYF
J: TRBJ2-7
V: TRBV19

CDR3: CASSPGGNEKLFF
J: TRBJ1-4
V: TRBV13

CDR3: CASSLRLINYEQYF
J: TRBJ2-7
V: TRBV28

CDR3: CASRDVTNYGYTF
J: TRBJ1-2
V: TRBV19

CDR3: CASRIVSGTEAFF
J: TRBJ1-1
V: TRBV6-5

CDR3: CASSPGGGTADTQYF
J: TRBJ2-3
V: TRBV7-6

CDR3: CASSPGLATDTQYF
J: TRBJ2-3
V: TRBV28

CDR3: CASSYSSTDTQYF
J: TRBJ2-3
V: TRBV6-2/TRBV6-3

CDR3: CASQPSGTSSGANVLTF
J: TRBJ2-6
V: TRBV3-1

CDR3: CASSPLYNEQFF
J: TRBJ2-1
V: TRBV7-6

CDR3: CASSSWDRPSSYNEQFF
J: TRBJ2-1
V: TRBV5-6

CDR3: CSAREVGQSYNEQFF
J: TRBJ2-1
V: TRBV20-1

CDR3: CASSPAGPYEQYF
J: TRBJ2-7
V: TRBV19

CDR3: CASSFSFSYNEQFF
J: TRBJ2-1
V: TRBV27

CDR3: CASSWTVGPNEQFF
J: TRBJ2-1
V: TRBV7-9

CDR3: CASSLRYSNQPQHF
J: TRBJ1-5
V: TRBV28

CDR3: CASSQEDKLYGYTF
J: TRBJ1-2
V: TRBV4-3

CDR3: CASSPWDSNNEQFF
J: TRBJ2-1
V: TRBV18

CDR3: CSGGSLRGQETQYF
J: TRBJ2-5
V: TRBV29-1

CDR3: CSARGWGYEQYF
J: TRBJ2-7
V: TRBV20-1

CDR3: CASSPTSGGAGEQFF
J: TRBJ2-1
V: TRBV7-3

CDR3: CSVDGDPSWATYNEQFF
J: TRBJ2-1
V: TRBV29-1

CDR3: CASSLGGYEQFF
J: TRBJ2-1
V: TRBV5-5

CDR3: CASSPDMGPNTQYF
J: TRBJ2-3
V: TRBV4-1

CDR3: CATSGSVYNEQFF
J: TRBJ2-1
V: TRBV6-4

CDR3: CSVEKAGGPYNEQFF
J: TRBJ2-1
V: TRBV29-1

CDR3: CSAFPGQGNEQYF
J: TRBJ2-7
V: TRBV20-1

CDR3: CSVDINARGRGYGYTF
J: TRBJ1-2
V: TRBV29-1